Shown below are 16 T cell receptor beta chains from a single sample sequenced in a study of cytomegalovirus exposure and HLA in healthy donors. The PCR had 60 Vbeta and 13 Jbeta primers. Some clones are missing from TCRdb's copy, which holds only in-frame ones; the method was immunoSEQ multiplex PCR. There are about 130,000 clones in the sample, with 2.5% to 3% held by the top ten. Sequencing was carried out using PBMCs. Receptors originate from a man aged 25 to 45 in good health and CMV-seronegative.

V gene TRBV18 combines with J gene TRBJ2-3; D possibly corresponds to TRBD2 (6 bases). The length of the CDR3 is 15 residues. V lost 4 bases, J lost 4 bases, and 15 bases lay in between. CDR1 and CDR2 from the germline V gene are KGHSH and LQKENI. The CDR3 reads CASSLGTGLSDTQYF. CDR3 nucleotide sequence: TGTGCCAGCTCACTCGGGACTGGACTATCAGATACGCAGTATTTT. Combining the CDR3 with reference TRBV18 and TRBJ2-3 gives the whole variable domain NAGVMQNPRHLVRRRGQEARLRCSPMKGHSHVYWYRQLPEEGLKFMVYLQKENIIDESGMPKERFSAEFPKEGPSILRIQQVVRGDSAAYFCASSLGTGLSDTQYFGPGTRLTVL.

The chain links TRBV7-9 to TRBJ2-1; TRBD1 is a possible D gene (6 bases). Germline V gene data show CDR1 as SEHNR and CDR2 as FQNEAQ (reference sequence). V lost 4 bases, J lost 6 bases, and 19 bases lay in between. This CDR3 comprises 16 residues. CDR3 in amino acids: CASSSLGGNRVNEQFF. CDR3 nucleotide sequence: TGTGCCAGCAGCTCCTTAGGGGGTAACAGGGTCAATGAGCAGTTCTTC.

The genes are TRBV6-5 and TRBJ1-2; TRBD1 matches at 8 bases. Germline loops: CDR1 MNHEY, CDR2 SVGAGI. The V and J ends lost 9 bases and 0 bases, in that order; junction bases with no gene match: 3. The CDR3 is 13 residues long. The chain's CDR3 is CASSGGPNYGYTF. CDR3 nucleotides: TGTGCCAGTTCAGGGGGCCCTAACTATGGCTACACCTTC.

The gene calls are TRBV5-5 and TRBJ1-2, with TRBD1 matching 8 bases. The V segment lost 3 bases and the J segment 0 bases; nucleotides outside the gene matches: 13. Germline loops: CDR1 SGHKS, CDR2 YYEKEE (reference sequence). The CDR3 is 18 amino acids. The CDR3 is CASSSVNPGQGTNYGYTF. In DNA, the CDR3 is TGTGCCAGCAGCTCTGTAAACCCTGGACAGGGCACTAACTATGGCTACACCTTC. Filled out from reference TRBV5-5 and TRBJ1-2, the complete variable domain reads DAGVTQSPTHLIKTRGQQVTLRCSPISGHKSVSWYQQVLGQGPQFIFQYYEKEERGRGNFPDRFSARQFPNYSSELNVNALLLGDSALYLCASSSVNPGQGTNYGYTFGSGTRLTVV.

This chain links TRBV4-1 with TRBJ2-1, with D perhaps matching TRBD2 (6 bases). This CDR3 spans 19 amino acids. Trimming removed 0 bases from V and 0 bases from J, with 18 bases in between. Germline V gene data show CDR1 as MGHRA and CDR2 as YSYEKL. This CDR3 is CASSQDDSSALSSYNEQFF. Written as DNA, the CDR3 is TGCGCCAGCAGCCAAGATGACTCTAGCGCCCTAAGCTCCTACAATGAGCAGTTCTTC.

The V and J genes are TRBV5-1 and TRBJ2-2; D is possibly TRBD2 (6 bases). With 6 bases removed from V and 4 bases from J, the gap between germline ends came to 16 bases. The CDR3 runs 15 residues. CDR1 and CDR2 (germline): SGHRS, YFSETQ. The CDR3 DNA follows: TGCGCCAGCATCCCCAGCGGGCTCTCCACCGGGGAGCTGTTTTTT. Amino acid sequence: CASIPSGLSTGELFF.

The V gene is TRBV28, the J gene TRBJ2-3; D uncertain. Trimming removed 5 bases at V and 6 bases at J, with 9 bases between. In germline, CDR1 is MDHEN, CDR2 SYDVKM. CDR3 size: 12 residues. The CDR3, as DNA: TGTGCCAGCAGTCCTACCTTGGATACGCAGTATTTT. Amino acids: CASSPTLDTQYF. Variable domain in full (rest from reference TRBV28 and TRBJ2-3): DVKVTQSSRYLVKRTGEKVFLECVQDMDHENMFWYRQDPGLGLRLIYFSYDVKMKEKGDIPEGYSVSREKKERFSLILESASTNQTSMYLCASSPTLDTQYFGPGTRLTVL.

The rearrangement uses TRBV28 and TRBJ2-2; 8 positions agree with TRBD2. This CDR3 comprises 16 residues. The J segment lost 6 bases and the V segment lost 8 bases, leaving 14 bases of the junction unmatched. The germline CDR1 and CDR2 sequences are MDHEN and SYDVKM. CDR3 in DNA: TGTGCCAGCTCCACCTATCCGGGACTAGAGGCCGGGGAGCTGTTTTTT. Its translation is CASSTYPGLEAGELFF.

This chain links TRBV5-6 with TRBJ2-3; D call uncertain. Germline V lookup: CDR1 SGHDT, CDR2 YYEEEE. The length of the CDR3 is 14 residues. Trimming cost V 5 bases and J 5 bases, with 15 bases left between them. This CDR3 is CASRSILRRDTQYF. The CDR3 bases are TGTGCCAGCAGATCAATTCTCCGGAGAGATACGCAGTATTTT.

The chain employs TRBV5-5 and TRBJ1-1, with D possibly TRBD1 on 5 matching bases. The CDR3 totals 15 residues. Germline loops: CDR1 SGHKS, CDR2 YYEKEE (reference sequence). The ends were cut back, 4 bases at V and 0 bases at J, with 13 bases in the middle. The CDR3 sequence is CASSPGDGMNTEAFF. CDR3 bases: TGTGCCAGCAGCCCGGGGGACGGCATGAACACTGAAGCTTTCTTT.

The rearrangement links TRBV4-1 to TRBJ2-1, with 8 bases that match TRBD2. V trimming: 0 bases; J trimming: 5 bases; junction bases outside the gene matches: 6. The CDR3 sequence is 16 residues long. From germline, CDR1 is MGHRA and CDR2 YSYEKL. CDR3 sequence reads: CASSQEQRERNNEQFF. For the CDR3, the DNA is TGCGCCAGCAGCCAAGAACAGCGGGAGCGAAACAATGAGCAGTTCTTC.

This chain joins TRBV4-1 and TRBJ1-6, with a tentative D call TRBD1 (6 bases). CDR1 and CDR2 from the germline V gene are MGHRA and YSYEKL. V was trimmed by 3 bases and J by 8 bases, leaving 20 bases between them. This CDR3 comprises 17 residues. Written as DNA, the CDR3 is TGCGCCAGCAGCCAGGATCCCCCGGGACAAGGCCATTCACCCCTCCACTTT. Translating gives CASSQDPPGQGHSPLHF.

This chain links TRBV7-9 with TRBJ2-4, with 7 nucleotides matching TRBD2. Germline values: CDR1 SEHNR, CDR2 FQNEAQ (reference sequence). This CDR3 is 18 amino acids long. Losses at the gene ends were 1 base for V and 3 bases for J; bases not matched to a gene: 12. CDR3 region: CASSLGVGRPRGKNIQYF. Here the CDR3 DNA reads TGTGCCAGCAGCTTAGGAGTCGGGAGGCCCCGGGGCAAAAACATTCAGTACTTC.

The CDR3 protein is CASSSSRDRGYNEQFF. The CDR3 DNA sequence: TGTGCCAGCAGTTCCTCCAGGGACAGGGGATACAATGAGCAGTTCTTC. V and J are TRBV2 and TRBJ2-1; 10 nucleotides line up with TRBD1. The germline CDR1 and CDR2 sequences are SNHLY and FYNNEI. The J segment lost 4 bases and the V segment lost 5 bases, leaving 8 bases of the junction unmatched. This CDR3 has 16 residues.

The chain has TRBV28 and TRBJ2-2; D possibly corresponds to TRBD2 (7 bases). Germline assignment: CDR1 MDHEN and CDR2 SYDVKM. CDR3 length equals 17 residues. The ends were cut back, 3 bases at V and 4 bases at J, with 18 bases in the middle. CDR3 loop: CASSLGGAERGTGELFF. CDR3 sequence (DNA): TGTGCCAGCAGTTTGGGGGGGGCGGAGCGGGGCACCGGGGAGCTGTTTTTT.

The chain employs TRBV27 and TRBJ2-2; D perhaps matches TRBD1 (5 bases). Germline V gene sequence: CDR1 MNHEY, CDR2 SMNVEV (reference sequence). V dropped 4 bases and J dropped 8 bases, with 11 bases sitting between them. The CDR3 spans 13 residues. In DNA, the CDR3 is TGTGCCAGCAGTTCCTTCAGGGTTGGGGAGCTGTTTTTT. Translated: CASSSFRVGELFF.